The 29 T cell receptor beta chains in this list originate from one sample, sequenced in a study of blood T cells in healthy people across ages. It was with a sample-barcoded 5' primer and a J-beta primer mix that a second PCR of roughly 6 to 11 cycles was run. One entry per CDR3 protein, called by TCRdb with MiXCR from the 5' RACE reads. The repertoire has 1.5 million to 2 million distinct CDR3 sequences, about 31% of them found once; the top ten carry 11%. The specimen sequenced was blood. These TCRs come from a woman between 25 and 40 years old in good health.

The rearrangement uses TRBV7-9 and TRBJ1-2, with D possibly being TRBD1 (6 bases). V was shortened by 5 bases and J by 8 bases, with 15 bases between the two germline ends. Germline values: CDR1 SEHNR, CDR2 FQNEAQ (reference sequence). CDR3 size: 13 residues. The CDR3 region has the DNA TGTGCCAGCAGCCCAGAGGGGGTTGAGGGCTACACCTTC. It translates to CASSPEGVEGYTF. Based on the CDR3 plus reference TRBV7-9 and TRBJ1-2, the full variable domain is DTGVSQNPRHKITKRGQNVTFRCDPISEHNRLYWYRQTLGQGPEFLTYFQNEAQLEKSRLLSDRFSAERPKGSFSTLEIQRTEQGDSAMYLCASSPEGVEGYTFGSGTRLTVV.

With respect to this clonotype: This may be a read error: a much more frequent sequence differs by one nucleotide. This sequence joins TRBV20-1 and TRBJ2-1; the D is unclear. The CDR3 covers 13 residues. Germline-derived CDR1 and CDR2 are DFQATT and SNEGSKA (reference sequence). The CDR3 here is CSGSPGAMNEQFF. CDR3 nucleotides: TGCAGCGGTAGCCCTGGCGCGATGAATGAGCAGTTCTTC.

In the case of this clonotype: Being one base from a much bigger clone, this may be a read error. It is likely a read error, because the conserved phenylalanine at the end of the CDR3 is missing. This rearrangement joins TRBV13 to TRBJ2-7; no definite D call. Germline assignment: CDR1 PRHDT and CDR2 FYEKMQ (reference sequence). V gave up 5 bases and J gave up 5 bases, with 13 bases separating them. CDR3 length: 13 residues. CDR3 bases: TGTGCCAGCAGCCCCAGTGGAAGGGACGAGCAGTACTCC. Its protein product is CASSPSGRDEQYS.

The rearrangement joins TRBV7-9 to TRBJ1-1, with D uncertain. The germline V gene encodes CDR1 SEHNR and CDR2 FQNEAQ (reference sequence). This CDR3 is 15 amino acids long. V was trimmed by 5 bases and J by 1 base, leaving 14 bases between them. CDR3 sequence reads: CASSDRTGKNTEAFF. The CDR3 nucleotides read TGTGCCAGCAGCGATCGGACGGGAAAGAACACTGAAGCTTTCTTT.

This clonotype has only a few counts. The genes are TRBV7-7 and TRBJ2-5; D is tentatively TRBD1 or TRBD2 (5 bases each). V lost 5 bases to trimming and J lost 5 bases, with 18 bases between them. CDR1 is SSHAT and CDR2 is FNYEAQ in the germline V gene (reference sequence). CDR3 length: 15 residues. CDR3 DNA sequence: TGTGCCAGCAGCCTCACGGGGCAGGGTAGGGAGACCCAGTACTTC. It specifies CASSLTGQGRETQYF.

V usage is TRBV20-1 and J usage is TRBJ2-1; 11 bases agree with TRBD2. CDR3 size: 14 residues. Germline V gene sequence: CDR1 DFQATT, CDR2 SNEGSKA (reference sequence). J lost 2 bases, V lost 5 bases, and 2 bases had no gene match. As DNA, the CDR3 is TGCAGTGCTCTTAGCGGGGGGGCCTACAATGAGCAGTTCTTC. Its protein is CSALSGGAYNEQFF.

This chain connects TRBV15 to TRBJ2-2, with D perhaps matching TRBD2 (6 bases). Germline V gene sequence: CDR1 LNHNV, CDR2 YYDKDF (reference sequence). Trimming took off 0 bases at V and 4 bases at J, with 9 bases between the two ends. CDR3 length: 15 amino acids. CDR3 in amino acids: CATSRERGITGELFF. For the CDR3, the DNA is TGTGCCACCAGCAGAGAGCGGGGTATCACCGGGGAGCTGTTTTTT.

The rearrangement joins TRBV5-1 to TRBJ1-1; D gene unclear. Trimming took 4 bases from V and 4 from J, leaving 17 bases between them. The CDR3 totals 15 residues. CDR1 is SGHRS, CDR2 YFSETQ, per germline. DNA for the CDR3: TGCGCCAGCAGCCGGGCGGCGATAGCCCGCACTGAAGCTTTCTTT. Protein: CASSRAAIARTEAFF.

This clonotype has only a few counts. The DNA of the CDR3 is TGCGCCAGCAACCCTAGCGGGGACCTCACAGATACGCAGTATTTT. This encodes CASNPSGDLTDTQYF. The chain carries TRBV5-1 and TRBJ2-3; TRBD2 agrees at 9 bases. CDR3 size: 15 residues. Per germline, CDR1 SGHRS and CDR2 YFSETQ. Losses at the gene ends were 6 bases for V and 2 bases for J; bases not matched to a gene: 7.

V is TRBV12-3 or TRBV12-4 and J is TRBJ2-3; no clear D. V lost 7 bases to trimming and J lost 0 bases, with 14 bases between them. CDR3 length equals 15 residues. This CDR3 is CASTLGIASTDTQYF. In DNA, the CDR3 is TGTGCCAGCACCTTGGGAATAGCTAGCACAGATACGCAGTATTTT.

The chain is built from TRBV7-2 and TRBJ2-7, with 11 bases that match TRBD1. The V gene's germline CDR1 is SGHTA and CDR2 FQGNSA. The CDR3 runs to 19 residues. Losses at the gene ends were 3 bases for V and 0 bases for J; bases not matched to a gene: 13. CDR3 sequence reads: CASSFLPGQGVTASYEQYF. The CDR3 nucleotides are TGTGCCAGCAGCTTCCTTCCGGGACAGGGGGTCACCGCCTCCTACGAGCAGTACTTC.

V is TRBV20-1 and J is TRBJ2-5; the match to TRBD2 covers 7 bases. V gave up 7 bases and J gave up 3 bases; unmatched junction bases: 11. CDR3 length: 14 residues. Per germline, CDR1 DFQATT and CDR2 SNEGSKA (reference sequence). Written as DNA, the CDR3 is TGCAGTGTCGCCCAAGGGACTACGAAAGAGACCCAGTACTTC. Translation: CSVAQGTTKETQYF.

For this clonotype: A much larger clone differs by one base, so this may be a read error. This chain uses TRBV29-1 with TRBJ2-7; 7 bases line up with TRBD2. TRBJ2-4 explains the end of the DNA better; the J call may be wrong. This CDR3 region has 12 residues. From germline, CDR1 is SQVTM and CDR2 ANQGSEA. The CDR3 DNA reads as TGCAGCGTTGAGGGGGGGGGTTGCATTCAGTACTTC. It encodes CSVEGGGCIQYF.

The chain carries TRBV12-3 or TRBV12-4 and TRBJ1-5; no clear D. Trimming removed 7 bases from V and 0 bases from J, with 7 bases in between. The CDR3 totals 13 residues. CDR3 DNA: TGTGCCAGCAAAGGCAGTAGCAATCAGCCCCAGCATTTT. Amino acids: CASKGSSNQPQHF.

The table lists this clonotype with a few counts. The chain uses TRBV11-2 and TRBJ2-3; TRBD2 aligns across 8 bases. V shed 3 bases, J shed 3 bases, and the junction held 14 bases outside the gene matches. The germline CDR1 and CDR2 sequences are SGHAT and FQNNGV. There are 18 residues in the CDR3. CDR3 DNA: TGTGCCAGCAGCTTCCCCTCAACTCTAGCGGGCATAACAGATACGCAGTATTTT. Protein sequence: CASSFPSTLAGITDTQYF.

This clonotype appeared a few times. The J gene is TRBJ2-5, the V gene TRBV7-2; 10 bases map to TRBD2. This CDR3 has 16 amino acids. Germline trimming cut 2 bases from V and 1 base from J; bases unmatched to any gene: 4. Germline loops: CDR1 SGHTA, CDR2 FQGNSA. CDR3 coding DNA: TGTGCCAGCAGCTTATCTAGCGGGAGCACCCAAGAGACCCAGTACTTC. This encodes CASSLSSGSTQETQYF.

There are a few counts of this clonotype. The rearrangement links TRBV20-1 to TRBJ2-2; 10 nucleotides line up with TRBD2. Germline CDR1 reads DFQATT; CDR2 reads SNEGSKA (reference sequence). The CDR3 loop spans 15 amino acids. V lost 3 bases to trimming and J lost 6 bases; unmatched junction nucleotides: 7. The CDR3 spells CSASKASGGSGELFF. The CDR3 nucleotides are TGCAGTGCTAGTAAGGCTAGCGGGGGATCCGGGGAGCTGTTTTTT.

The rearrangement uses TRBV29-1 and TRBJ2-1; tentative D call: TRBD1 (5 bases). Trimming shortened V by 6 bases and J by 2 bases, and 17 bases separated the two germline ends. This CDR3 region has 15 residues. Germline assignment: CDR1 SQVTM and CDR2 ANQGSEA. CDR3 bases: TGCAGCGTAGGACACGACAGTAGGACCTACAATGAGCAGTTCTTC. Translated: CSVGHDSRTYNEQFF.

This clonotype was detected a few times. V is TRBV20-1 and J is TRBJ2-3, with TRBD2 as a possible D gene (6 bases). The V gene lost 5 bases and the J gene lost 0 bases, with 18 bases spanning the gap. CDR3 size: 16 residues. Germline CDR1 reads DFQATT; CDR2 reads SNEGSKA (reference sequence). The CDR3 spells CSAGSYSGVSTDTQYF. CDR3 in DNA: TGCAGTGCTGGGTCGTATAGCGGAGTTAGCACAGATACGCAGTATTTT.

The CDR3 is CASSKEETGEAEAFF. The CDR3 nucleotides read TGTGCCAGCAGCAAAGAAGAGACAGGGGAGGCTGAAGCTTTCTTT. The chain combines TRBV21-1 with TRBJ1-1; the D segment call TRBD1 is taken from the table without a DNA check. TRBV21-1 is reported as a pseudogene. CDR3 size: 15 residues.

V is TRBV4-1 and J is TRBJ2-5; 8 bases align to TRBD1. This CDR3 region has 15 residues. Trimming removed 3 bases from V and 2 bases from J; junction bases left unmatched: 5. Looked up from germline, CDR1 is MGHRA and CDR2 is YSYEKL. The CDR3 region is CASSHRQGYQETQYF. The CDR3, as DNA: TGCGCCAGCAGCCACCGACAGGGGTATCAAGAGACCCAGTACTTC.

On this clonotype itself: A much larger clone sits a single nucleotide away, making a read error possible. CDR3 in amino acids: CASSLQGRAGVGENTQYF. DNA for the CDR3: TGTGCCAGCAGCCTACAGGGCCGAGCGGGAGTGGGGGAAAACACTCAGTACTTC. This rearrangement joins TRBV4-2 to TRBJ2-4, with 8 bases that match TRBD2. This CDR3 has 18 amino acids. Germline V CDR1 and CDR2: LGHNA, YNFKEQ.

The V gene is TRBV20-1, the J gene TRBJ1-4; TRBD1 agrees at 7 bases. The CDR3 spans 15 residues. Germline trimming cut 3 bases from V and 8 bases from J; bases unmatched to any gene: 12. Germline V gene lookup returns CDR1 DFQATT and CDR2 SNEGSKA (reference sequence). The CDR3 region is CSASYFRGGDEKLFF. In DNA form, the CDR3 reads TGCAGTGCTAGTTACTTCAGGGGGGGTGACGAAAAACTGTTTTTT.

This sequence joins TRBV20-1 and TRBJ1-2, with D tentatively TRBD1 (6 bases). Germline-derived CDR1 and CDR2 are DFQATT and SNEGSKA (reference sequence). The CDR3 is made up of 14 amino acids. V shed 6 bases and J shed 3 bases, with 17 bases lying between them. The CDR3 region has the DNA TGCAGTGCCAAGTCCGGTGGGGGCGACTATGGCTACACCTTC. This sequence encodes CSAKSGGGDYGYTF.

CDR3 sequence reads: CASSYSNRMVGQPQHF. In DNA form, the CDR3 reads TGTGCCAGCAGTTACTCGAACAGGATGGTAGGGCAGCCCCAGCATTTT. V gene TRBV6-6 combines with J gene TRBJ1-5; tentative D call: TRBD1 (5 bases). This CDR3 has 16 residues. V shed 0 bases and J shed 7 bases, with 16 bases lying between them. Germline lookup yields CDR1 MNHNY and CDR2 SVGAGI (reference sequence).

The J gene is TRBJ1-5, the V gene TRBV20-1, with D possibly TRBD1 on 6 matching bases. V shed 3 bases and J shed 1 base, with 10 bases lying between them. This CDR3 has 14 residues. Looked up from germline, CDR1 is DFQATT and CDR2 is SNEGSKA (reference sequence). CDR3 DNA: TGCAGTGCTAGTCGGAGGGGGAGCAATCAGCCCCAGCATTTT. Encoded protein: CSASRRGSNQPQHF.

This clonotype was detected only a few times. CDR3 sequence: CASSYEGADTQYF. The CDR3, as DNA: TGTGCCAGCAGCTACGAGGGTGCAGATACGCAGTATTTT. The chain recombines TRBV7-8 with TRBJ2-3, with D tentatively TRBD2 (5 bases). This CDR3 is 13 amino acids long. In germline, CDR1 is SGHVS, CDR2 FQNEAQ. Trimming removed 4 bases at V and 4 bases at J, with 9 bases between.

This clonotype was observed a few times. This chain connects TRBV20-1 to TRBJ2-7, with D tentatively TRBD2 (6 bases). V shed 3 bases and J shed 0 bases, with 15 bases lying between them. The germline V gene has CDR1 DFQATT and CDR2 SNEGSKA (reference sequence). There are 15 residues in the CDR3. The CDR3 sequence is CSASLLAPPSYEQYF. Here the CDR3 DNA reads TGCAGTGCTAGCCTCCTAGCGCCGCCCTCCTACGAGCAGTACTTC.

This clonotype was seen a few times. V gene TRBV7-9 combines with J gene TRBJ1-1; D ambiguous. CDR1 and CDR2 from the germline V gene are SEHNR and FQNEAQ (reference sequence). The V end lost 5 bases, the J end lost 3 bases, and 10 bases lay between the germline ends. The CDR3 is made up of 13 amino acids. This chain's CDR3 is CASSPQWDTEAFF. The DNA of the CDR3 is TGTGCCAGCAGCCCACAGTGGGACACTGAAGCTTTCTTT.